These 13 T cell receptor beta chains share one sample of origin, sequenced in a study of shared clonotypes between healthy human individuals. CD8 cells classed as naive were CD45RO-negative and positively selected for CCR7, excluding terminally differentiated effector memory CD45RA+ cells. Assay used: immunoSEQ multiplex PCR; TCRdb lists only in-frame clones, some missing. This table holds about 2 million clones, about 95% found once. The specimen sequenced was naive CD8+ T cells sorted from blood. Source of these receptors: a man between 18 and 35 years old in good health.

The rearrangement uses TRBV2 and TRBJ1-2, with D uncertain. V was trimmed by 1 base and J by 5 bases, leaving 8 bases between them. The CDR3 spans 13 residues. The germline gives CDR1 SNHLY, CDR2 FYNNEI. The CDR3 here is CASSEEDGYGYTF. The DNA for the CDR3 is TGTGCCAGCAGTGAAGAGGACGGGTATGGCTACACCTTC.

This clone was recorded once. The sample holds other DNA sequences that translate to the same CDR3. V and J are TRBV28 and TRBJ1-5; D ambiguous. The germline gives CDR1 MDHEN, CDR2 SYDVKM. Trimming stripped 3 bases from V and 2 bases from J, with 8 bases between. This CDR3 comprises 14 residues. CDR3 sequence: CASSFPEGNQPQHF. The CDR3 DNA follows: TGTGCCAGCAGTTTCCCAGAAGGCAATCAGCCCCAGCATTTT.

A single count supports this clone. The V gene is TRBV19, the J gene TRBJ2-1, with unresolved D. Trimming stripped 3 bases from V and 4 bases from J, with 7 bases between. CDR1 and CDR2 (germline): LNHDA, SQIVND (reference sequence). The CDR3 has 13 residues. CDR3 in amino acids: CASSIHLYNEQFF. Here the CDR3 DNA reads TGTGCCAGTAGTATCCATCTATACAATGAGCAGTTCTTC.

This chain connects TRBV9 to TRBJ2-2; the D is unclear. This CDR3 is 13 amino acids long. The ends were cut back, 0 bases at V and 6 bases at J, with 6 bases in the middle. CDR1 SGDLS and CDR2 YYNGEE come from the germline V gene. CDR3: CASSVGRAGELFF. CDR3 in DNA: TGTGCCAGCAGCGTAGGTAGGGCCGGGGAGCTGTTTTTT.

The DNA for the CDR3 is TGCAGCGGCAACCAGGAGGCAGGGGCCGGCTATGGCTACACCTTC. The encoded protein is CSGNQEAGAGYGYTF. J is TRBJ1-2 and V is TRBV29-1, with a tentative D call TRBD1 (6 bases). The CDR3 is made up of 15 amino acids. Trimming took 7 bases from V and 4 from J, leaving 22 bases between them. Germline lookup yields CDR1 SQVTM and CDR2 ANQGSEA.

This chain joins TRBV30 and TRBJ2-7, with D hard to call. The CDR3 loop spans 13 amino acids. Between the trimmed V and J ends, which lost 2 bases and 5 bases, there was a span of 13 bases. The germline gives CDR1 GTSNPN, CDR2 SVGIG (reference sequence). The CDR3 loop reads CAWSKVGPDEQYF. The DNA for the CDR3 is TGTGCCTGGAGTAAGGTCGGGCCAGACGAGCAGTACTTC.

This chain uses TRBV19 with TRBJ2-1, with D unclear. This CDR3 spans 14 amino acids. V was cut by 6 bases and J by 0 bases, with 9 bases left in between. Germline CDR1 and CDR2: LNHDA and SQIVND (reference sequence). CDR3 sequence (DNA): TGTGCCAGTAGGGGGTCGAGCTCCTACAATGAGCAGTTCTTC. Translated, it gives CASRGSSSYNEQFF.

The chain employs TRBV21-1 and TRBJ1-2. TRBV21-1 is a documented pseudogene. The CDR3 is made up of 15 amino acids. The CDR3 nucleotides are TGTGCCAGCAACGGGTCGGAAGGAGGGAACTATGGCTACACCTTC. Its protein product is CASNGSEGGNYGYTF.

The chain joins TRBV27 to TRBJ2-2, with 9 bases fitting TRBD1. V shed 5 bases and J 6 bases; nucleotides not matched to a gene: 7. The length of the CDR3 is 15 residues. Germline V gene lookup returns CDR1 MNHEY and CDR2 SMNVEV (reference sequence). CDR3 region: CASSPTGGAAGELFF. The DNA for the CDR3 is TGTGCCAGCAGTCCAACAGGGGGCGCGGCCGGGGAGCTGTTTTTT.

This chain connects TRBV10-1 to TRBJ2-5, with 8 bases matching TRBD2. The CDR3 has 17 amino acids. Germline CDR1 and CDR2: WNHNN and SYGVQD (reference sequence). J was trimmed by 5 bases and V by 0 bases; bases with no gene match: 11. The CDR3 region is CASSESWTGGRLETQYF. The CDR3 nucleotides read TGCGCCAGCAGTGAGTCCTGGACGGGAGGGCGTTTGGAGACCCAGTACTTC.

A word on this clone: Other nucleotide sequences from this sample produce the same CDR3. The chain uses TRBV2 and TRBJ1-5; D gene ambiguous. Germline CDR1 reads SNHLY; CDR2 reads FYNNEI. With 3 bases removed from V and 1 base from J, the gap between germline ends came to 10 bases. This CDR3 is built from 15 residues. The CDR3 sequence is CASSEAHLSNQPQHF. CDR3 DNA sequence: TGTGCCAGCAGTGAGGCACATCTGAGCAATCAGCCCCAGCATTTT. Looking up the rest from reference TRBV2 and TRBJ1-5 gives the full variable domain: EPEVTQTPSHQVTQMGQEVILRCVPISNHLYFYWYRQILGQKVEFLVSFYNNEISEKSEIFDDQFSVERPDGSNFTLKIRSTKLEDSAMYFCASSEAHLSNQPQHFGDGTRLSIL.

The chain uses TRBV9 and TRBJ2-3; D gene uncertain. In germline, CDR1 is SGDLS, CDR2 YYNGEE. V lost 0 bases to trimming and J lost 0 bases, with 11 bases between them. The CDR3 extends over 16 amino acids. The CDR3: CASSVDGSLSTDTQYF. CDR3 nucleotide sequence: TGTGCCAGCAGCGTAGATGGCAGCCTTAGCACAGATACGCAGTATTTT.

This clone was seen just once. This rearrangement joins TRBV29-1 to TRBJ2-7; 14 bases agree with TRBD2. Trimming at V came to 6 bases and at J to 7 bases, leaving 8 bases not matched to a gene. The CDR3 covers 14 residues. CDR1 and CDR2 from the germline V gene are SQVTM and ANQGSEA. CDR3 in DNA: TGCAGCGTGACCGGGACTAGCGGGAGAGGTGAGCAGTACTTC. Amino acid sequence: CSVTGTSGRGEQYF.